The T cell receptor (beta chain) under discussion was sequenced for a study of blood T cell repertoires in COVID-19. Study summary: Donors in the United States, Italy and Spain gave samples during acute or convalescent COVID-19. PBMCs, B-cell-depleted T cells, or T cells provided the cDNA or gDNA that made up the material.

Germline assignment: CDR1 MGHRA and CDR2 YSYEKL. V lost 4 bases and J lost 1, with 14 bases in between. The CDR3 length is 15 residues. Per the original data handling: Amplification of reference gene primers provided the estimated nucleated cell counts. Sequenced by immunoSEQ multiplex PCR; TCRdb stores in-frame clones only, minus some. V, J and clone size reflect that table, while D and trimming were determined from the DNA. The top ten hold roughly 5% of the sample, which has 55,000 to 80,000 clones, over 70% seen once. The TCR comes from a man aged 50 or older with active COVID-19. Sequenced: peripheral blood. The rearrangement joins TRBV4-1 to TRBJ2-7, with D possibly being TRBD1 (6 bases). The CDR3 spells CASSPFGTSSYEQYF. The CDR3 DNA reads TGCGCCAGCAGCCCCTTCGGGACATCATCCTACGAGCAGTACTTC.